The 21 T cell receptor beta chains presented below share a single source sample, sequenced in a study of early T cells in non-severe SARS-CoV-2 infection (dated by TCRdb to the early 2020s). The library came from 5' RACE. Instrument used: NextSeq 500. TCRdb itself trimmed the public reads at Q25 with fastp, ran MiXCR and retained productive beta chains. Rows merge per CDR3 protein into single entries with the most common DNA and genes. The sample data list approximately 69,000 distinct CDR3 sequences, and around 11% of these were observed just once. The ten largest clones add up to around 5.8% of the sample. The sequencing input was whole blood. These receptors were taken from an adult who was a healthcare worker with PCR-confirmed SARS-CoV-2 infection or an uninfected control (not recorded which).

This clonotype was recorded a few times. V gene TRBV20-1 combines with J gene TRBJ2-5, with TRBD2 matching over 13 bases. Germline V gene lookup returns CDR1 DFQATT and CDR2 SNEGSKA (reference sequence). Losses at the gene ends were 3 bases for V and 4 bases for J; bases not matched to a gene: 5. The CDR3 runs 15 residues. The CDR3 nucleotides are TGCAGTGCTAGGTCCAGGACTAGCGGGGGAGAGACCCAGTACTTC. This sequence encodes CSARSRTSGGETQYF.

The genes are TRBV19 and TRBJ2-2, with 7 nucleotides matching TRBD2. After removal of 8 bases from V and 8 bases from J, the junction contained 11 bases not matched to a gene. The CDR3 is 14 residues long. Germline V gives CDR1 LNHDA, CDR2 SQIVND (reference sequence). CDR3 sequence: CASSNGRWSGELFF. In DNA, the CDR3 is TGTGCCAGTTCTAACGGGAGGTGGTCAGGGGAGCTGTTTTTT.

The rearrangement uses TRBV29-1 and TRBJ2-3; D not certain. Trimming cost V 7 bases and J 6 bases, with 23 bases left between them. Germline CDR1 is SQVTM and CDR2 is ANQGSEA. The CDR3 totals 15 residues. This chain's CDR3 is CSASRANPSVDTQYF. CDR3 nucleotide sequence: TGCAGCGCGTCAAGGGCTAACCCCTCGGTGGATACGCAGTATTTT.

At least ten counts were recorded for this clonotype. For the CDR3, the DNA is TGTGCCATCAGTGAATCTACCTACGAGCAGTACTTC. It encodes CAISESTYEQYF. The V gene is TRBV10-3, the J gene TRBJ2-7; D not resolved. Trimming took off 3 bases at V and 2 bases at J, with 5 bases between the two ends. The germline V gene has CDR1 ENHRY and CDR2 SYGVKD. The length of the CDR3 is 12 residues.

This clonotype was seen only a few times. This chain uses TRBV3-1 with TRBJ1-1, with D perhaps matching TRBD1 (5 bases). The V and J ends lost 7 bases and 6 bases respectively, with 15 bases between them. The CDR3 is 13 amino acids. Germline V lookup: CDR1 LGHDT, CDR2 YNNKEL (reference sequence). CDR3 in DNA: TGTGCCAGCATGGTAAGAGGGGACGCTGAAGCTTTCTTT. Protein sequence: CASMVRGDAEAFF.

At least ten counts were recorded for this clonotype. The chain recombines TRBV5-4 with TRBJ2-2; 11 positions agree with TRBD1. V lost 5 bases, J lost 6 bases, and 6 bases stayed unmatched. This CDR3 comprises 15 residues. CDR1 and CDR2 (germline): SGHNT, YYREEE (reference sequence). CDR3 region: CASRPGTGGPGELFF. As DNA, the CDR3 is TGTGCCAGCAGGCCCGGGACAGGGGGTCCCGGGGAGCTGTTTTTT.

Turning to this clonotype: The germline gene is not matched at one end of the junction; a read error may be the cause. The rearrangement joins TRBV7-7 to TRBJ2-1; 9 bases line up with TRBD2. The length of the CDR3 is 14 residues. The germline V gene encodes CDR1 SSHAT and CDR2 FNYEAQ (reference sequence). The CDR3 coding sequence is TGTGCTAGCAGCCAACTAGCGGGTGTCAATGAGCAGTTCTTC. This codes for CASSQLAGVNEQFF.

The rearrangement links TRBV12-3 or TRBV12-4 to TRBJ1-1; D perhaps matches TRBD1 (5 bases). Trimming left V 0 bases short and J 1 base short, with 9 bases between. The CDR3 sequence is 15 residues long. The CDR3 region has the DNA TGTGCCAGCAGTTTAGCAGGGGTTCAGAACACTGAAGCTTTCTTT. Translating gives CASSLAGVQNTEAFF.

This clonotype was seen a few times. The V gene is TRBV20-1, the J gene TRBJ1-5; TRBD1 aligns across 7 bases. The CDR3 runs to 14 residues. Losses at the gene ends were 4 bases for V and 4 bases for J; bases not matched to a gene: 7. Germline lookup yields CDR1 DFQATT and CDR2 SNEGSKA (reference sequence). The CDR3 loop reads CSATAGQQNQPQHF. DNA of the CDR3: TGCAGTGCTACCGCGGGACAGCAGAATCAGCCCCAGCATTTT.

The rearrangement links TRBV7-3 to TRBJ2-2; D might be TRBD1 (7 bases). The germline gives CDR1 SGHTA, CDR2 FQGTGA. The CDR3 is 17 amino acids. With 1 base removed from V and 4 bases from J, the gap between germline ends came to 16 bases. The CDR3 spells CASSLKGGQGGTGELFF. The CDR3 DNA reads TGTGCCAGCAGCTTAAAAGGGGGCCAGGGAGGCACCGGGGAGCTGTTTTTT.

The chain employs TRBV9 and TRBJ1-3; weak D call: TRBD1 (5 bases). V lost 7 bases and J lost 2, with 13 bases in between. Germline CDR1 and CDR2: SGDLS and YYNGEE. The CDR3 spans 14 residues. The DNA of the CDR3 is TGTGCCAGCGGCATAGGGGTAGCTGGAAACACCATATATTTT. It specifies CASGIGVAGNTIYF.

The chain links TRBV5-1 to TRBJ2-5; maybe TRBD2 (5 bases). Per germline, CDR1 SGHRS and CDR2 YFSETQ. V was clipped by 2 bases and J by 2 bases, with 13 bases between them. There are 15 residues in the CDR3. This CDR3 is CASSFGPSLQETQYF. DNA for the CDR3: TGCGCCAGCAGCTTTGGCCCTAGCCTGCAAGAGACCCAGTACTTC.

This sequence joins TRBV28 and TRBJ1-1; no definite D call. V lost 6 bases and J 5 bases, leaving 13 bases between the germline ends. The CDR3 length is 13 residues. The germline V gene encodes CDR1 MDHEN and CDR2 SYDVKM. CDR3 sequence reads: CASSSSVVTEAFF. As DNA, the CDR3 is TGTGCCAGCAGCTCGAGCGTGGTGACTGAAGCTTTCTTT. Filled out from reference TRBV28 and TRBJ1-1, the complete variable domain reads DVKVTQSSRYLVKRTGEKVFLECVQDMDHENMFWYRQDPGLGLRLIYFSYDVKMKEKGDIPEGYSVSREKKERFSLILESASTNQTSMYLCASSSSVVTEAFFGQGTRLTVV.

Only a few counts were recorded for this clonotype. The V gene is TRBV5-1, the J gene TRBJ2-7; D may be TRBD1 (5 bases). CDR1 and CDR2 (germline): SGHRS, YFSETQ. Trimming took 5 bases from V and 0 from J, leaving 15 bases between them. This CDR3 has 15 residues. The CDR3 region has the DNA TGCGCCAGCAGGCCGGCCTCAGGGCGCTCCTACGAGCAGTACTTC. Translating it yields CASRPASGRSYEQYF.

The table lists this clonotype with many counts. The CDR3 spells CASSQGPGLRGANVLTF. The CDR3 bases are TGTGCCAGCAGCCAAGGTCCAGGGCTTCGCGGGGCCAACGTCCTGACTTTC. This chain joins TRBV14 and TRBJ2-6; TRBD1 is a possible D gene (5 bases). V shed 1 base and J shed 4 bases, with 14 bases lying between them. The CDR3 covers 17 residues. CDR1 is SGHDN, CDR2 FVKESK, per germline.

The chain is built from TRBV5-5 and TRBJ2-5; D unresolved. The CDR3 sequence is 13 residues long. Trimming took 0 bases from V and 2 from J, leaving 5 bases between them. Germline CDR1 and CDR2: SGHKS and YYEKEE (reference sequence). In nucleotides, the CDR3 is TGTGCCAGCAGCTTGGCGGTTCAAGAGACCCAGTACTTC. Residues: CASSLAVQETQYF.

This clonotype was recorded many times. This sequence joins TRBV20-1 and TRBJ1-4; the D gene is possibly TRBD1 (6 bases). Germline CDR1 and CDR2: DFQATT and SNEGSKA (reference sequence). V lost 3 bases and J lost 0, with 11 bases in between. The CDR3 is 15 residues long. The CDR3 sequence: CSARGHRATNEKLFF. The CDR3 nucleotides read TGCAGTGCTAGGGGCCACAGGGCAACTAATGAAAAACTGTTTTTT.

This chain connects TRBV11-1 to TRBJ2-5; D is unresolved. The V gene lost 5 bases and the J gene lost 2 bases, with 9 bases spanning the gap. The CDR3 is made up of 13 amino acids. Germline V gene lookup returns CDR1 SGHAT and CDR2 FQDESV (reference sequence). DNA for the CDR3: TGTGCCAGCAGCACCCTGGGACAAGAGACCCAGTACTTC. This codes for CASSTLGQETQYF.

In its sample, this clonotype was seen many times. This chain uses TRBV18 with TRBJ2-4, with a possible D match to TRBD1 (6 bases). CDR1 KGHSH and CDR2 LQKENI come from the germline V gene. The CDR3 is 15 amino acids. V dropped 3 bases and J dropped 0 bases, with 9 bases sitting between them. CDR3: CASSPADRAKNIQYF. CDR3 nucleotides: TGTGCCAGCTCACCCGCGGACAGAGCCAAAAACATTCAGTACTTC.

Many counts were recorded for this clonotype. This chain links TRBV7-2 with TRBJ1-2; D uncertain. The CDR3 length is 13 residues. Trimming removed 4 bases from V and 5 bases from J, with 11 bases in between. Germline loops: CDR1 SGHTA, CDR2 FQGNSA. The CDR3 nucleotides read TGTGCCAGCAGCTCGTCTGTGCTGTATGGCTACACCTTC. It specifies CASSSSVLYGYTF.

By sample share, this clonotype is medium-sized. The chain links TRBV2 to TRBJ2-2; possible D gene TRBD1, 5 bases. V lost 5 bases, J lost 5 bases, and 9 bases lay in between. This CDR3 has 13 residues. CDR1 is SNHLY, CDR2 FYNNEI, per germline. The CDR3 is CASSPQGTGELFF. The CDR3 DNA reads TGTGCCAGCAGTCCTCAGGGAACCGGGGAGCTGTTTTTT. Full variable domain (rest looked up from reference TRBV2 and TRBJ2-2): EPEVTQTPSHQVTQMGQEVILRCVPISNHLYFYWYRQILGQKVEFLVSFYNNEISEKSEIFDDQFSVERPDGSNFTLKIRSTKLEDSAMYFCASSPQGTGELFFGEGSRLTVL.